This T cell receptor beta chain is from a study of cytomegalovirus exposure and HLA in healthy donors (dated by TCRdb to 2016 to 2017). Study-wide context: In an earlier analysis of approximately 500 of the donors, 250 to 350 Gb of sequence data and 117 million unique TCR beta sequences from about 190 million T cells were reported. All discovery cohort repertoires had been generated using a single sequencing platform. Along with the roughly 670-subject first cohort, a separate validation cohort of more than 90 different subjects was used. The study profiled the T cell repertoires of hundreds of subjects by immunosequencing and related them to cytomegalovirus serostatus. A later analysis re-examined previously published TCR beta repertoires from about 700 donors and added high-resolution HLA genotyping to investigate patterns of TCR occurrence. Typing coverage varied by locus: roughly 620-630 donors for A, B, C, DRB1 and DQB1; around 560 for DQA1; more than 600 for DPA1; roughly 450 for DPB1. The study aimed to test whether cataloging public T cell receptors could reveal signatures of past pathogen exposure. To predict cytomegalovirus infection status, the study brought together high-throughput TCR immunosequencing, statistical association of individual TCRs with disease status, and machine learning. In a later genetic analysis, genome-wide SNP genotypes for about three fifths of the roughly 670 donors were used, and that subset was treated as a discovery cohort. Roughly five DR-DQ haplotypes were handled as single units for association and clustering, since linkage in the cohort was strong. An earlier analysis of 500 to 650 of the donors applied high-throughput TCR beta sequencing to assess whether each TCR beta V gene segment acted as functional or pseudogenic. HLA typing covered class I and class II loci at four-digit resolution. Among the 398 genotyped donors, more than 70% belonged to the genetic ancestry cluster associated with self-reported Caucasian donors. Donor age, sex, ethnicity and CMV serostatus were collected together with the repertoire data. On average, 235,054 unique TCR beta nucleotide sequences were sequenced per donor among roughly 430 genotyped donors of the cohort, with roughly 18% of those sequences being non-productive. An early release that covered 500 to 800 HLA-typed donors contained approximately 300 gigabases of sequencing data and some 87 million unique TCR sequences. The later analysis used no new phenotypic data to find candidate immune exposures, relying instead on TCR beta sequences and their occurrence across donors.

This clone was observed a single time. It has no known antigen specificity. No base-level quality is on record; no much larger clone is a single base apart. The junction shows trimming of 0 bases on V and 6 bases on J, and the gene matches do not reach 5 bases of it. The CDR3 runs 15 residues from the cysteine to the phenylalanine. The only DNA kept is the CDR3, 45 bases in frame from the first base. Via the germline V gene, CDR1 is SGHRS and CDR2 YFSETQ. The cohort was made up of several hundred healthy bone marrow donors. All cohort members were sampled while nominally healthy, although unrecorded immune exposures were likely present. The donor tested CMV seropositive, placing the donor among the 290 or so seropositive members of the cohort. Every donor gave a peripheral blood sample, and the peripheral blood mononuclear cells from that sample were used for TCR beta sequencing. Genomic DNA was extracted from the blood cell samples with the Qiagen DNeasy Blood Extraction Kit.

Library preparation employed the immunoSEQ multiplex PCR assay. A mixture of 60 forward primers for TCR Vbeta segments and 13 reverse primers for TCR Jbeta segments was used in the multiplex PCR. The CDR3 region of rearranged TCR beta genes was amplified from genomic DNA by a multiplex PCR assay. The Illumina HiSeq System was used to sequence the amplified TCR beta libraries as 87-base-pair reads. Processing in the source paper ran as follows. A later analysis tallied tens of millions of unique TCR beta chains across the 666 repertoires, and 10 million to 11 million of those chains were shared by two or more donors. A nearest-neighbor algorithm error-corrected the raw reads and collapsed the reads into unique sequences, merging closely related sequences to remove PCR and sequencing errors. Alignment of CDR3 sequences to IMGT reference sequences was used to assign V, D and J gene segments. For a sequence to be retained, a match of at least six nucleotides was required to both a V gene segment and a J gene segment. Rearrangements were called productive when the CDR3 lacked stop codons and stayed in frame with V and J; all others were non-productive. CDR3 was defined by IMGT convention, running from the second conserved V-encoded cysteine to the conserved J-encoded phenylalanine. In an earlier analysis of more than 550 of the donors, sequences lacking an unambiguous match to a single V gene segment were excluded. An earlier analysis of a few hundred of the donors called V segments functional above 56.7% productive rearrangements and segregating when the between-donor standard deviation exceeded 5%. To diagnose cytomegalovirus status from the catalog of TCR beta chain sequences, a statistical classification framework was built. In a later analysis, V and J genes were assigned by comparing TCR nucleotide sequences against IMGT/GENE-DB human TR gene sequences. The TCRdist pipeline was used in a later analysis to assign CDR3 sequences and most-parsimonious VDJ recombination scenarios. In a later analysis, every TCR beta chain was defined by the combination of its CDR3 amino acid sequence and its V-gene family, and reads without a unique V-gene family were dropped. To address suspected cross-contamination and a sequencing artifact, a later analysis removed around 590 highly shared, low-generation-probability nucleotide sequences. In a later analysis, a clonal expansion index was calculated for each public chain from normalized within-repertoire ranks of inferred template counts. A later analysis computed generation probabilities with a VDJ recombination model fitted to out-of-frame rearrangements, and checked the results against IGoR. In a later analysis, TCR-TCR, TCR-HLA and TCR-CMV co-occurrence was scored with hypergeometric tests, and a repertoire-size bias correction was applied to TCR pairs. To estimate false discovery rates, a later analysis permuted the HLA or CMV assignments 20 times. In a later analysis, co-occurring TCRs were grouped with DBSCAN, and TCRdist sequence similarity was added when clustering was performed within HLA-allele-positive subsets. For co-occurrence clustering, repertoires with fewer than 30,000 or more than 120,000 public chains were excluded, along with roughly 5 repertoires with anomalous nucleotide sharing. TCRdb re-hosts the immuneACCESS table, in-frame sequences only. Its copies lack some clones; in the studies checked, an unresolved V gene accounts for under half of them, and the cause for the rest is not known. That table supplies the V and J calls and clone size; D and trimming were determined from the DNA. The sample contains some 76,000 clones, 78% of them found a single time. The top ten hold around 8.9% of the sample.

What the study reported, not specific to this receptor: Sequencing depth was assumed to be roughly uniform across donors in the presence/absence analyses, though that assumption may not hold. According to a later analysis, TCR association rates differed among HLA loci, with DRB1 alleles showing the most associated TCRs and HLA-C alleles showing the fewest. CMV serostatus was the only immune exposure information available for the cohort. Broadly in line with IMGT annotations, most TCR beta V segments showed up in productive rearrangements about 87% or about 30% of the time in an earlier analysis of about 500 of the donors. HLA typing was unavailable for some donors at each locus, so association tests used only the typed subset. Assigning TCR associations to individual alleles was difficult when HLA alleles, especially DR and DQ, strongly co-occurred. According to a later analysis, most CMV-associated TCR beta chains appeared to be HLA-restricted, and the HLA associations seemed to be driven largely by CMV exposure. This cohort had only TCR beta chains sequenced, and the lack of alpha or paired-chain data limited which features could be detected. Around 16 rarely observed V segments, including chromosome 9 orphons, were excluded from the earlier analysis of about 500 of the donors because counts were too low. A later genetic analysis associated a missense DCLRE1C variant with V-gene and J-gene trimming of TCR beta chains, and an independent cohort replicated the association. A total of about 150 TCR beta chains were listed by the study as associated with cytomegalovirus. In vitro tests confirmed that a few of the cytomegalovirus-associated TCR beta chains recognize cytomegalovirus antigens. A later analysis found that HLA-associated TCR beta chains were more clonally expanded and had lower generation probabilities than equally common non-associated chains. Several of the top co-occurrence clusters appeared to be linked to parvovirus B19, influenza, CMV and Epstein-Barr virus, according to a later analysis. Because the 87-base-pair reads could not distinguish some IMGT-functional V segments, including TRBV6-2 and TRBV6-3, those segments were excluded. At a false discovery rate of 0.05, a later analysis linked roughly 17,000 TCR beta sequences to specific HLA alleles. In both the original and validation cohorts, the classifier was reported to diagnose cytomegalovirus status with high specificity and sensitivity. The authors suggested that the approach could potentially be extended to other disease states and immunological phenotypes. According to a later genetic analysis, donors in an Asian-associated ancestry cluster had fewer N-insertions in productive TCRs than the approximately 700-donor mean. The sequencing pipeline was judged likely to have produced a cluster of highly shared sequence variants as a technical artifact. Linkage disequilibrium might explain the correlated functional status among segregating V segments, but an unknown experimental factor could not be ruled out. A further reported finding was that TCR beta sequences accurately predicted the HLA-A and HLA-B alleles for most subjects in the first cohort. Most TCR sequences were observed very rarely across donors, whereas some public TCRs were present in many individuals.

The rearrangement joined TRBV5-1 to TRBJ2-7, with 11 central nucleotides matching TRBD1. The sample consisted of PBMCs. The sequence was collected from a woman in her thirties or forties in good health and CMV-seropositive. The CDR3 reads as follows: CASSLGGQGAREQYF. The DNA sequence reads TGCGCCAGCAGCTTGGGAGGACAGGGGGCGCGCGAGCAGTACTTC.